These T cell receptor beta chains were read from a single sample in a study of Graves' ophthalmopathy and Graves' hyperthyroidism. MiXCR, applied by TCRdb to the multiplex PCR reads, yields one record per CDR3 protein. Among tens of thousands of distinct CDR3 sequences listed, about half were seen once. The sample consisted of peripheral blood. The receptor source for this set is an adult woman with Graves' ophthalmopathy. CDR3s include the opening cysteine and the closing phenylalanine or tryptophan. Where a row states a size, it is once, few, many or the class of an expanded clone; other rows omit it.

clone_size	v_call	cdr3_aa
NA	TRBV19	CASSIGQYF
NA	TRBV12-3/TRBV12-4	CASSSRSTEAFF
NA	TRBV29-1	CSAGRGRCNEQFF
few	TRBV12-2	CASRADRDNEQFF
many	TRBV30	CAANLRGLNTEAFF
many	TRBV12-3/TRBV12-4	CASSPSGATGELFF
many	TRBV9	CASSVVVGLAGHEQYF
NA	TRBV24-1	CASHASGRNEQFF
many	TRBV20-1	CSARDLRAGEADTQYF
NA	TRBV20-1	CSARTGVETQYF
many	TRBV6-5	CASSYSFGTGMNTGELFF
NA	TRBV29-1	CSVDAGGINEQYF
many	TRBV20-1	CSANYRGGGEQYF
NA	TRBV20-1	CSASSMTSSSTDTQFF
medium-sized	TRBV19	CASTRGDIGGYTF
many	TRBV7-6	CASSLGNGVYGYTF
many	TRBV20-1	CSARDPGDPNEQYF
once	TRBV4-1	CARSQGLQVYGQYF
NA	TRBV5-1	CASSFDPTGASEAFF
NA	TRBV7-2	CASSFAGTSRGNQPHF
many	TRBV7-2	CASSPAGAKAYEQYF
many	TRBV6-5	CASSYGVDLGQFF
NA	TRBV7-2	CASSRSPGGRIEQYF
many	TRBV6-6	CASSYGGLTSRLLF
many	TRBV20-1	CSASSGSTDTQYF
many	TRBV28	CASSPTVPGLAGVYEQYF
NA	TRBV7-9	CASTWGRIPYEQYF
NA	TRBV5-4	CVSSLALGYPYGYTF
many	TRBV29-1	CSVGGGMDTGELFF
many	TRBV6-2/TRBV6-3	CASSYGSNQPQHF
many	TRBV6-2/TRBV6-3	CASLDRVGSYNEQFF
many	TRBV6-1	CASRSGQVYYEQYF
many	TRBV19	CASTPSGGQAFYSNQPQHF
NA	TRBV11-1	CAGRLGPSGGELFF
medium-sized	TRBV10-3	CAISNDRGQIEQFF
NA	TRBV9	CASSVGRDTLNQQFF
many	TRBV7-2	CASSPDSPNTEAFF
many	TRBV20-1	CSARETAYNQPQHF
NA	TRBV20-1	CNAGRTRGTDTQYF
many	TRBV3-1	CASSQDPQNRDTQYF
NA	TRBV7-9	CASSPDSSNQPQHF